This T cell receptor (beta chain) was identified during a study of beta chain features in type 1 diabetes. Study details: There were approximately 100 million sorted cells examined across all samples.

Concerning this clone itself: Antigen specificity is unknown.

Since all of the isolated RNA was reverse transcribed, expressed TCRB transcripts were what got sequenced. Assay: immunoSEQ multiplex PCR; the TCRdb copy retains only in-frame clones and omits some. The table includes about 110,000 clones, around 40% detected once. A heparinised blood draw that averaged around 100 mL was obtained once from each donor. CD45RO/CCR7/CD25/CD127/CD95/CD27 staining was used to isolate CD4+ naive, central memory, regulatory and stem cell-like memory cells by sorting. Findings of the study overall: Naive, central memory and Treg TCRB repertoires appeared more alike in patients than in healthy donors.

The receptor was derived from a woman aged 18-29 years in good health. Sequenced material: stem cell memory CD4+ T cells from blood.

In nucleotides, the CDR3 is TGTGCCAGCAGAAGACCCGGGGGGGGCTACAATGAGCAGTTCTTC. Translation gives CASRRPGGGYNEQFF. The chain employs TRBV2 and TRBJ2-1, with 8 positions matching TRBD2. CDR1 SNHLY and CDR2 FYNNEI come from the germline V gene. The CDR3 contains 15 residues. After removal of 6 bases from V and 3 bases from J, the junction contained 7 bases not matched to a gene.